The 24 T cell receptor beta chains below were found in one sample sequenced in a study of blood T cell repertoires in COVID-19. Repertoires were generated with immunoSEQ multiplex PCR, while TCRdb's copy carries only in-frame clones and drops some. The sample lists some 150,000 clones, 70% to 90% seen once, with about 8% in the top ten. Input material: peripheral blood. The receptors shown here come from an older woman with COVID-19, enrolled during active disease.

This chain uses TRBV6-2 or TRBV6-3 with TRBJ2-5; D is unresolved. Germline CDR1 and CDR2: MNHEY and SVGEGT. The CDR3 is 12 residues long. The germline V and J ends were trimmed by 5 bases and 5 bases, with 9 bases remaining between them. The CDR3 DNA reads TGTGCCAGCAGTCTGCGGCGCGAGACCCAGTACTTC. Amino acid sequence: CASSLRRETQYF.

The chain uses TRBV10-3 and TRBJ1-2, with 8 nucleotides matching TRBD1. This CDR3 is 14 amino acids long. CDR1 is ENHRY, CDR2 SYGVKD, per germline. Unmatched junction bases numbered 4, after V lost 3 bases and J lost 4 bases. The CDR3 loop is CAISDYGQGYGYTF. In DNA, the CDR3 is TGTGCCATCAGTGACTATGGACAGGGCTATGGCTACACCTTC.

This sequence joins TRBV4-3 and TRBJ2-7; D gene uncertain. The CDR3 is 17 residues long. Germline V gene lookup returns CDR1 LGHNA and CDR2 YSLEER. V was clipped by 2 bases and J by 2 bases, with 19 bases between them. Written as DNA, the CDR3 is TGCGCCAGCAGCCAAAAAAACCCTCCAGGATTAACCTACGAGCAGTACTTC. This gives the protein CASSQKNPPGLTYEQYF.

The chain has TRBV24-1 and TRBJ1-5; weak D call: TRBD1 (6 bases). Trimming cost V 8 bases and J 3 bases, with 13 bases left between them. Germline V gene lookup returns CDR1 KGHDR and CDR2 SFDVKD. The CDR3 is 14 residues long. CDR3 DNA sequence: TGTGCCACCATAACCGGGACACACAATCAGCCCCAGCATTTT. Protein sequence: CATITGTHNQPQHF.

The J gene is TRBJ2-7, the V gene TRBV7-2; 7 positions agree with TRBD1. This CDR3 spans 16 amino acids. The V gene end was trimmed by 5 bases and the J gene end by 5 bases; junction bases not matched to a gene: 15. Germline assignment: CDR1 SGHTA and CDR2 FQGNSA. CDR3 in DNA: TGTGCCAGCAGCCTCCGGGGAGAAGACAGGGACAACGAGCAGTACTTC. It yields the protein CASSLRGEDRDNEQYF.

The rearrangement uses TRBV7-8 and TRBJ1-4; 9 positions match TRBD1. The CDR3 runs 15 residues. The V segment lost 2 bases and the J segment 6 bases; nucleotides outside the gene matches: 4. CDR1 SGHVS and CDR2 FQNEAQ come from the germline V gene. CDR3 bases: TGTGCCAGCAGCTTATCGGGGACAGGGTATGAAAAACTGTTTTTT. This translates into CASSLSGTGYEKLFF. Based on the CDR3 plus reference TRBV7-8 and TRBJ1-4, the full variable domain is GAGVSQSPRYKVAKRGQDVALRCDPISGHVSLFWYQQALGQGPEFLTYFQNEAQLDKSGLPSDRFFAERPEGSVSTLKIQRTQQEDSAVYLCASSLSGTGYEKLFFGSGTQLSVL.

The chain uses TRBV4-1 and TRBJ1-5; D gene unclear. Trimming took 4 bases from V and 3 from J, leaving 13 bases between them. This CDR3 has 15 amino acids. The germline gives CDR1 MGHRA, CDR2 YSYEKL. Here the CDR3 DNA reads TGCGCCAGCAGCCCTGAGAACAGAATCAATCAGCCCCAGCATTTT. It is translated as CASSPENRINQPQHF.

This clone has just a few counts. This sequence joins TRBV29-1 and TRBJ1-1; D is undetermined. Germline V gives CDR1 SQVTM, CDR2 ANQGSEA. CDR3 length equals 15 residues. The V end was cut by 5 bases, the J end by 1 base, with 17 bases between. This CDR3 reads CSVHRLAVPNTEAFF. CDR3 DNA sequence: TGCAGCGTTCACCGTCTGGCAGTTCCGAACACTGAAGCTTTCTTT. Supplemented by reference TRBV29-1 and TRBJ1-1, the full variable domain reads SAVISQKPSRDICQRGTSLTIQCQVDSQVTMMFWYRQQPGQSLTLIATANQGSEATYESGFVIDKFPISRPNLTFSTLTVSNMSPEDSSIYLCSVHRLAVPNTEAFFGQGTRLTVV.

V gene TRBV2 combines with J gene TRBJ2-5; 12 bases are shared with TRBD2. V trimming: 7 bases; J trimming: 4 bases; junction bases outside the gene matches: 7. Germline V gene data show CDR1 as SNHLY and CDR2 as FYNNEI. The CDR3 covers 15 residues. The CDR3 loop reads CASTPGLAGSETQYF. The CDR3 nucleotides are TGTGCCAGCACCCCAGGACTAGCGGGGTCAGAGACCCAGTACTTC.

A few counts support this clone. The chain combines TRBV19 with TRBJ1-1; 8 nucleotides match TRBD1. The CDR3 loop spans 14 amino acids. Germline values: CDR1 LNHDA, CDR2 SQIVND (reference sequence). The V segment lost 1 base and the J segment 7 bases; nucleotides outside the gene matches: 5. The CDR3 nucleotides are TGTGCCAGTAGTATAGTTCACAGGGGGTTTGAAGCTTTCTTT. Translated: CASSIVHRGFEAFF.

CDR3 bases: TGCGCCAGCAGCCAAGATCTAGGCAGGGTCTTGGATGCTTTCTTT. It yields the protein CASSQDLGRVLDAFF. The rearrangement links TRBV4-1 to TRBJ1-1, with a possible D match to TRBD1 (5 bases). The CDR3 totals 15 residues. Germline V gene data show CDR1 as MGHRA and CDR2 as YSYEKL. Trimming pared 0 bases from V and 11 bases from J, leaving 19 bases between.

CDR3 DNA sequence: TGTGCCAGTACCTTAAGGGGGGGCCGGGGGCCCCAGCATTTT. It translates to CASTLRGGRGPQHF. V is TRBV19 and J is TRBJ1-5; the D gene is possibly TRBD1 (6 bases). V was shortened by 7 bases and J by 9 bases, with 19 bases between the two germline ends. Germline loops: CDR1 LNHDA, CDR2 SQIVND (reference sequence). The CDR3 covers 14 residues.

V and J are TRBV5-4 and TRBJ2-1, with 10 bases aligning to TRBD2. The trim removed 1 base at V and 12 bases at J, leaving 10 bases unmatched. The length of the CDR3 is 15 residues. Germline V gene sequence: CDR1 SGHNT, CDR2 YYREEE (reference sequence). The chain's CDR3 is CASSLTSGDHERQFF. The CDR3 DNA reads TGTGCCAGCAGCTTGACTAGCGGGGACCACGAACGGCAGTTCTTC.

This clone was seen a single time. The rearrangement uses TRBV25-1 and TRBJ2-3, with D possibly being TRBD1 (6 bases). V was cut by 3 bases and J by 2 bases, with 15 bases left in between. Germline CDR1 reads MGHDK; CDR2 reads SYGVNS. This CDR3 has 16 amino acids. CDR3 residues: CASSDPDRVFTDTQYF. DNA for the CDR3: TGTGCCAGCAGTGATCCGGACAGAGTTTTCACAGATACGCAGTATTTT.

The count of this clone is one. The V gene is TRBV5-6, the J gene TRBJ2-2; TRBD2 matches 9 bases. This CDR3 is 18 amino acids long. V trimming: 0 bases; J trimming: 1 base; junction bases outside the gene matches: 7. CDR1 and CDR2 (germline): SGHDT, YYEEEE. In nucleotides, the CDR3 is TGTGCCAGCAGCTTGGGCCTAGCGGGGCGAAGGAACACCGGGGAGCTGTTTTTT. Its protein product is CASSLGLAGRRNTGELFF.

The gene calls are TRBV5-5 and TRBJ1-1, with no clear D. V was cut by 3 bases and J by 7 bases, with 19 bases left in between. This CDR3 has 15 residues. Germline lookup yields CDR1 SGHKS and CDR2 YYEKEE (reference sequence). CDR3: CASSSIPQEAGEAFF. CDR3 nucleotides: TGTGCCAGCAGCTCGATCCCGCAGGAAGCGGGTGAAGCTTTCTTT.

CDR3 residues: CASSESSQAYEQYF. The CDR3 nucleotides read TGCGCCAGCAGTGAGTCGAGTCAGGCCTACGAGCAGTACTTC. The rearrangement links TRBV10-2 to TRBJ2-7; the D is unclear. V dropped 0 bases and J dropped 2 bases, with 8 bases sitting between them. Germline V gene lookup returns CDR1 WSHSY and CDR2 SAAADI. This CDR3 region has 14 residues.

The chain has TRBV7-6 and TRBJ2-5; D uncertain. The V gene lost 4 bases and the J gene lost 2 bases, with 5 bases spanning the gap. Germline V gene data show CDR1 as SGHVS and CDR2 as FNYEAQ. The CDR3 has 12 amino acids. As DNA, the CDR3 is TGTGCCAGCAGCTCGAGTCAAGAGACCCAGTACTTC. Amino acid sequence: CASSSSQETQYF.

The chain has TRBV24-1 and TRBJ2-5; 16 nucleotides agree with TRBD2. The CDR3 contains 18 residues. V shed 3 bases, J shed 5 bases, and the junction held 8 bases outside the gene matches. The germline V gene encodes CDR1 KGHDR and CDR2 SFDVKD. CDR3 sequence reads: CATSDAGTSGGAFETQYF. CDR3 nucleotide sequence: TGTGCCACCAGTGATGCAGGGACTAGCGGGGGGGCGTTTGAGACCCAGTACTTC.

This sequence joins TRBV24-1 and TRBJ2-5, with a weak D call TRBD2 (5 bases). CDR1 is KGHDR, CDR2 SFDVKD, per germline. V was shortened by 9 bases and J by 1 base, with 17 bases between the two germline ends. This CDR3 region has 15 residues. The CDR3 reads CATGMTTEIQETQYF. DNA for the CDR3: TGTGCCACCGGGATGACTACAGAGATCCAAGAGACCCAGTACTTC.

The rearrangement joins TRBV7-2 to TRBJ2-2, with 9 bases aligning to TRBD1. Per the germline V gene, CDR1 is SGHTA and CDR2 is FQGNSA. This CDR3 is 18 amino acids long. V was pared by 5 bases and J by 0 bases, with 10 bases of the junction left unmatched. The DNA of the CDR3 is TGTGCCAGCAGCGTACCCCCGGGACAGGGTTCGAACACCGGGGAGCTGTTTTTT. It specifies CASSVPPGQGSNTGELFF.

V and J are TRBV6-6 and TRBJ1-3, with a tentative D call TRBD1 (6 bases). Per the germline V gene, CDR1 is MNHNY and CDR2 is SVGAGI (reference sequence). Trimming stripped 0 bases from V and 2 bases from J, with 8 bases between. The CDR3 consists of 15 residues. CDR3 sequence: CASSYSTGPGNTIYF. The CDR3 DNA sequence: TGTGCCAGCAGTTACTCGACAGGTCCTGGAAACACCATATATTTT.

The V call is TRBV10-2, the J call TRBJ2-7; D may be TRBD1 (6 bases). CDR3 size: 15 residues. Germline lookup yields CDR1 WSHSY and CDR2 SAAADI. The V end was cut by 3 bases, the J end by 2 bases, with 14 bases between. The CDR3 loop reads CASSEWRTAPYEQYF. DNA for the CDR3: TGCGCCAGCAGTGAATGGAGGACAGCACCCTACGAGCAGTACTTC.

The rearrangement links TRBV29-1 to TRBJ1-1, with 7 bases that match TRBD1. This CDR3 comprises 15 residues. Germline loops: CDR1 SQVTM, CDR2 ANQGSEA. Trimming cost V 6 bases and J 0 bases; bases outside gene matches: 10. CDR3 DNA: TGCAGCGTCCTCAGGGGGACTGGGGTGAACACTGAAGCTTTCTTT. Its protein is CSVLRGTGVNTEAFF.